This TCR beta chain was recovered during a study of blood T cell repertoires in COVID-19. For the study at large: The study drew acute and convalescent COVID-19 samples from the United States, Italy and Spain. The analysed material was cDNA or gDNA that came from T cells, B-cell-depleted T cells, or PBMCs.

Per the original data handling: Amplification from reference gene primers served as the basis for estimated nucleated cell counts. Profiled with immunoSEQ multiplex PCR; TCRdb holds only in-frame clones, not every one. Clone size and V and J calls were adopted from that table, with D and trimming inferred from the DNA. The table lists around 190,000 clones, 84% of them singletons. This clone was counted only a few times. The germline CDR1 and CDR2 sequences are MNHNS and SASEGT. V was pared by 3 bases and J by 4 bases, with 12 bases between. This CDR3 is built from 14 residues. The sample was peripheral blood. This chain joins TRBV6-1 and TRBJ1-2; no reliable D call. This TCR was sampled from a human donor in a cohort sampled during active COVID-19. In nucleotides, the CDR3 is TGTGCCAGCAGTGACGTCCGCAGGATCTATGGCTACACCTTC. This sequence encodes CASSDVRRIYGYTF.